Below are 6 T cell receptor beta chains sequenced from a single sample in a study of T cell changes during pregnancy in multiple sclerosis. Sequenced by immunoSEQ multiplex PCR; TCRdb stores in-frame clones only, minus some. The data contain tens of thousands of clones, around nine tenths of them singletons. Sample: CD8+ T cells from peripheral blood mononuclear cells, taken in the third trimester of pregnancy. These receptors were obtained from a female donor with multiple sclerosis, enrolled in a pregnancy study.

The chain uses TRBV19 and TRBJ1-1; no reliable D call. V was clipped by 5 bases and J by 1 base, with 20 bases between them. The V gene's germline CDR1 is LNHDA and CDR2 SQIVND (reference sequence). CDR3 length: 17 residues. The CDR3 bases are TGTGCCAGTAGTTTGGACGGGGAGGGAACATGGAACACTGAAGCTTTCTTT. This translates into CASSLDGEGTWNTEAFF.

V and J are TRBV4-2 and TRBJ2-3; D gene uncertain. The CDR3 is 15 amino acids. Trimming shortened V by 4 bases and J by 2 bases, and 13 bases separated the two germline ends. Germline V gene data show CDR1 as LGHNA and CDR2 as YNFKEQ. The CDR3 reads CASSRLVENTDTQYF. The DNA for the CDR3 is TGTGCCAGCAGCCGACTTGTGGAGAACACAGATACGCAGTATTTT.

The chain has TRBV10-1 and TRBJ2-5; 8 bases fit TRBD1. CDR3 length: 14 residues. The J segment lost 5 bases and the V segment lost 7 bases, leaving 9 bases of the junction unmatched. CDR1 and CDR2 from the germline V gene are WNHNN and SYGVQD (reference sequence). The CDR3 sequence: CASIEAGGGETQYF. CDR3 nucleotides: TGCGCCAGCATCGAGGCAGGGGGCGGTGAGACCCAGTACTTC.

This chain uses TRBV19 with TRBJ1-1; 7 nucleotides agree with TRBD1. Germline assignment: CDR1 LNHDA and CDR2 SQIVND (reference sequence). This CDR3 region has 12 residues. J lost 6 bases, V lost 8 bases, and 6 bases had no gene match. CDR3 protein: CASRTGVAEAFF. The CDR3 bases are TGTGCCAGTCGAACAGGGGTCGCTGAAGCTTTCTTT.

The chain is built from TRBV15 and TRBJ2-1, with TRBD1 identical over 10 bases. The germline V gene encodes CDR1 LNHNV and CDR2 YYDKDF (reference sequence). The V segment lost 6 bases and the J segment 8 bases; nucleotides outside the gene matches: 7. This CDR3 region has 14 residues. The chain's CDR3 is CATSGDRGFDEQFF. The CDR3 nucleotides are TGTGCCACCAGTGGGGACAGGGGATTCGATGAGCAGTTCTTC.

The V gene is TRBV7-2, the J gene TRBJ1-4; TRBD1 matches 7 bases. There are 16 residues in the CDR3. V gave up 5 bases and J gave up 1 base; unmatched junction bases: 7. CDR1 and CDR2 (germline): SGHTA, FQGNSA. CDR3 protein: CASSTGARVTNEKLFF. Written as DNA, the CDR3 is TGTGCCAGCAGCACAGGGGCGCGAGTAACTAATGAAAAACTGTTTTTT.